A single sample gave rise to the 12 T cell receptor beta chains below, sequenced in a study of blood T cell repertoires in COVID-19. Data came from immunoSEQ multiplex PCR; TCRdb stores just in-frame clones and leaves some out. Seen here are roughly 280,000 clones, roughly 85% observed once, and the top ten hold approximately 10%. Input material: peripheral blood. The origin of the receptors is a woman aged 70-85 years with acute or convalescent COVID-19.

The chain links TRBV24-1 to TRBJ1-3; D unclear. The ends were cut back, 3 bases at V and 0 bases at J, with 8 bases in the middle. There are 15 residues in the CDR3. Looked up from germline, CDR1 is KGHDR and CDR2 is SFDVKD. This CDR3 reads CATSDARGSGNTIYF. As DNA, the CDR3 is TGTGCCACCAGTGATGCCCGGGGCTCTGGAAACACCATATATTTT.

The chain uses TRBV23-1 and TRBJ2-7; 8 nucleotides align to TRBD1. TRBV23-1 is given ORF status, its function remaining uncertain. The ends lost 7 bases at V and 0 bases at J; junction bases unmatched: 14. The CDR3 totals 17 residues. CDR3 sequence: CASTNRGSTESSYEQYF. The CDR3 DNA is TGCGCCAGCACCAACAGGGGGTCGACAGAGAGCTCCTACGAGCAGTACTTC.

V and J are TRBV15 and TRBJ2-3; D is unclear. Germline V gene lookup returns CDR1 LNHNV and CDR2 YYDKDF (reference sequence). V lost 5 bases to trimming and J lost 1 base, with 10 bases between them. The CDR3 loop spans 14 amino acids. Here the CDR3 reads CATSPESRTDTQYF. The DNA for the CDR3 is TGTGCCACCAGCCCCGAGTCACGCACAGATACGCAGTATTTT.

This clone was seen just once. The chain combines TRBV30 with TRBJ2-6; TRBD1 aligns across 8 bases. The V gene end was trimmed by 1 base and the J gene end by 0 bases; junction bases not matched to a gene: 5. CDR3 length: 17 residues. Germline V CDR1 and CDR2: GTSNPN, SVGIG (reference sequence). The CDR3 spells CAWSGDRWASGANVLTF. Here the CDR3 DNA reads TGTGCCTGGAGTGGGGACAGGTGGGCCTCTGGGGCCAACGTCCTGACTTTC.

The chain employs TRBV5-4 and TRBJ2-3, with TRBD2 as a possible D gene (7 bases). Germline V gene sequence: CDR1 SGHNT, CDR2 YYREEE (reference sequence). This CDR3 region has 15 residues. The CDR3 loop is CAARGGGGLTDTQYF. CDR3 sequence (DNA): TGTGCAGCGAGGGGGGGCGGGGGCCTCACAGATACGCAGTATTTT.

The chain couples TRBV5-6 to TRBJ1-5, with 10 bases fitting TRBD1. The CDR3 totals 15 residues. The J segment lost 3 bases and the V segment lost 3 bases, leaving 3 bases of the junction unmatched. Germline V gene sequence: CDR1 SGHDT, CDR2 YYEEEE. The CDR3 region has the DNA TGTGCCAGCAGCTGGGGACAGGGGTACAATCAGCCCCAGCATTTT. Its translation: CASSWGQGYNQPQHF.

This clone was picked up one time. The genes are TRBV7-8 and TRBJ2-4; tentative D call: TRBD2 (6 bases). Germline V gene sequence: CDR1 SGHVS, CDR2 FQNEAQ. The V end was cut by 0 bases, the J end by 2 bases, with 8 bases between. There are 15 residues in the CDR3. In DNA, the CDR3 is TGTGCCAGCAGCTTAGCGGGGGGTTCCAAAAACATTCAGTACTTC. Translation gives CASSLAGGSKNIQYF. The full variable domain, rest sourced from reference TRBV7-8 and TRBJ2-4, is GAGVSQSPRYKVAKRGQDVALRCDPISGHVSLFWYQQALGQGPEFLTYFQNEAQLDKSGLPSDRFFAERPEGSVSTLKIQRTQQEDSAVYLCASSLAGGSKNIQYFGAGTRLSVL.

The chain joins TRBV6-5 to TRBJ2-5; a possible D gene is TRBD1 (6 bases). The CDR3 has 15 amino acids. The V gene lost 0 bases and the J gene lost 4 bases, with 12 bases spanning the gap. Looked up from germline, CDR1 is MNHEY and CDR2 is SVGAGI. CDR3 in amino acids: CASSYSAGRGETQYF. The CDR3 nucleotides are TGTGCCAGCAGTTACTCGGCTGGCAGGGGAGAGACCCAGTACTTC.

The chain has TRBV2 and TRBJ2-5; D is possibly TRBD2 (7 bases). The ends were cut back, 6 bases at V and 7 bases at J, with 21 bases in the middle. The length of the CDR3 is 15 residues. CDR1 and CDR2 (germline): SNHLY, FYNNEI. CDR3 residues: CASRGASGSRGTQYF. In DNA form, the CDR3 reads TGTGCCAGCAGGGGGGCTAGCGGCTCCAGGGGGACCCAGTACTTC.

There are a few counts of this clone. The chain has TRBV5-6 and TRBJ2-7; 9 bases fit TRBD1. V was pared by 2 bases and J by 5 bases, with 8 bases of the junction left unmatched. The CDR3 spans 15 residues. CDR1 and CDR2 (germline): SGHDT, YYEEEE. CDR3 region: CASSFRDREGHEQYF. The DNA for the CDR3 is TGTGCCAGCAGCTTTCGGGACAGGGAGGGCCACGAGCAGTACTTC.

In this sample, this clone turned up a few times. The gene calls are TRBV2 and TRBJ1-6, with a possible D match to TRBD1 (6 bases). Germline V gene sequence: CDR1 SNHLY, CDR2 FYNNEI. This CDR3 spans 17 amino acids. Trimming removed 3 bases from V and 4 bases from J, with 16 bases in between. The CDR3 sequence is CASSDRGRFFYNSPLHF. The DNA of the CDR3 is TGTGCCAGCAGTGACAGGGGACGGTTTTTTTATAATTCACCCCTCCACTTT.

The V call is TRBV19, the J call TRBJ2-3, with TRBD2 as a possible D gene (5 bases). The CDR3 is 14 amino acids. With 0 bases removed from V and 4 bases from J, the gap between germline ends came to 8 bases. Germline assignment: CDR1 LNHDA and CDR2 SQIVND (reference sequence). The CDR3 DNA reads as TGTGCCAGTAGTATAGATGCGAGGGCAGATACGCAGTATTTT. Amino acid sequence: CASSIDARADTQYF.